This T cell receptor (beta chain) came from a study of CD8+CD57+ T cells in acquired aplastic anemia (dated by TCRdb to the late 2010s). Notes on the research overall: A mean of approximately 3 ug of DNA, ranging from roughly 0.19 to 30 ug, was extracted from sorted CD4+ and CD8+ cells. Mean read counts for healthy donor samples were approximately 10 million for CD4+ cells and some 11 million for CD8+ cells. Paper-wide results and their limitations: Between patients and healthy controls, no significant difference in CD8+ Simpson's diversity was found (P=0.060). About 30 CD8+ CDR3 sequences were found to be shared between patients and controls, but these sequences appeared to be highly expressed in patients and within the immunodominant clones of the patients.

In the study, sorted CD4+ and CD8+ blood T cells from patients with severe aplastic anemia and from healthy subjects underwent deep sequencing of TCR repertoires. Ficoll-Paque density gradient centrifugation was used to isolate peripheral blood mononuclear cells. Before DNA extraction, CD4+ and CD8+ T cells were sorted with FACS or magnetic beads. Genomic DNA served as template for TCR beta VDJ combination and CDR3 sequence profiling. An Illumina HiSeq 2000 was the platform used for TCR repertoire sequencing. The original methods were these. TRBV/TRBJ rearrangement plots, CDR3 size and DJ length profiles, and Simpson's diversity index were used to evaluate the repertoires. The most abundant DNA sequence in the deep sequencing data was taken as the immunodominant clone. CDR3 amino acid sequences were checked for sharing across subjects and were also compared against the VDJdb database and published repertoires. TCRdb reprocessed the public reads (quality trimming at Q25 with fastp, clone calling with MiXCR) and kept in-frame beta chains. Rows with one shared CDR3 protein collapse into an entry with the most common genes and DNA. These V and J calls derive from TCRdb rather than the authors' analysis. The sample table shows 350,000 to 450,000 distinct CDR3 sequences, and approximately 70% are seen once. 3.5% to 4.5% of the sample is in the top ten clones.

Remarks on this clonotype: Its antigen remains unidentified. This sequence may be a read error, since a much larger clone differs from it by one base.

CDR1 and CDR2 are read off the germline V gene as ENHRY and SYGVKD. The CDR3 has 13 amino acids, counting the end cysteine and phenylalanine. The only DNA kept is the CDR3, 39 bases in frame from the first base. Rearrangement joined TRBV10-3 to TRBJ1-2; the D gene identity is not certain. The sequenced sample was sorted CD4+, CD8+, or CD8+CD57+ T cells (not recorded which) from PBMCs. The sequence was collected from a human donor in good health, serving as a control. The CDR3 protein sequence reads: CASSERETHGYTF. The DNA sequence is TGTGCCAGCAGTGAAAGGGAGACCCACGGCTACACCTTC.